The entry below gives a single TCR beta chain sequence along with its context. The antigen is unknown. The sample belongs to a study of response to subunit inactivated influenza vaccine. General observations from the study: The authors suggested that few new T cells are recruited per seasonal influenza vaccination.

TCRdb ran MiXCR on the RT-PCR reads and lists one entry per CDR3 protein. The table records 650,000 to 700,000 distinct CDR3 sequences, around a sixth of them present only once. V lost 5 bases and J lost 2, with 15 bases in between. The CDR3 runs to 15 residues. V is TRBV12-3 or TRBV12-4 and J is TRBJ1-2; D might be TRBD1 (6 bases). The sequences come from PBMCs from blood, collected 11 to 12 days after vaccination. The sequence derives from a middle-aged man who received an inactivated influenza vaccine. The CDR3 is CASSGTGFGNYGYTF. The CDR3 nucleotides are TGTGCCAGCAGTGGTACAGGGTTCGGAAACTATGGCTACACCTTC.